This T cell receptor beta chain was identified during a study of early T cells in non-severe SARS-CoV-2 infection. Each cDNA molecule carried a unique molecular identifier. TCRdb reanalysed the 5' RACE reads using MiXCR and keeps one entry per CDR3 protein. The sample has about 69,000 distinct CDR3 sequences, about 9.4% seen once. This clonotype was seen repeatedly, ten times or more. The source material was whole blood. This TCR was sampled from an adult who was a healthcare worker with PCR-confirmed SARS-CoV-2 infection or an uninfected control (not recorded which).

CDR3 region: CATSRDLVSQTQYF. The CDR3 DNA reads as TGTGCCACCAGCAGAGATTTGGTGTCTCAGACCCAGTACTTC. The gene calls are TRBV15 and TRBJ2-5; D is unclear. The length of the CDR3 is 14 residues. Trimming took 0 bases from V and 6 from J, leaving 11 bases between them. Germline CDR1 LNHNV, CDR2 YYDKDF (reference sequence).